The next 30 T cell receptor beta chains were all read from a single sample in a study of cytomegalovirus exposure and HLA in healthy donors. PCR amplification relied on 60 Vbeta primers (plus 13 Jbeta primers). Clones were sequenced by immunoSEQ multiplex PCR, and TCRdb holds only the in-frame ones, with some missing. The table shows tens of thousands of clones, with roughly 79% occurring only once. Sequencing was done on a sample of PBMCs. These receptors were taken from a woman in her thirties in good health and CMV-seronegative.

The V gene is TRBV9, the J gene TRBJ1-3; D unresolved. The ends were cut back, 4 bases at V and 0 bases at J, with 11 bases in the middle. The CDR3 is 15 amino acids. CDR1 and CDR2 (germline): SGDLS, YYNGEE. CDR3 nucleotides: TGTGCCAGCAGCCACTCCACGAGCTCTGGAAACACCATATATTTT. Residues: CASSHSTSSGNTIYF.

V usage is TRBV28 and J usage is TRBJ2-1, with 14 nucleotides matching TRBD2. The germline gives CDR1 MDHEN, CDR2 SYDVKM. The V segment lost 3 bases and the J segment 9 bases; nucleotides outside the gene matches: 4. This CDR3 contains 15 residues. CDR3 in DNA: TGTGCCAGCAGTTTGGGGACTAGCGGGAGAACTGAGCAGTTCTTC. Amino acids: CASSLGTSGRTEQFF.

This clone was seen once. The chain is built from TRBV2 and TRBJ2-5; 9 nucleotides match TRBD2. CDR1 and CDR2 (germline): SNHLY, FYNNEI. The junction had 12 bases not matched to a gene; V was cut back by 2 bases and J by 5 bases. The CDR3 consists of 17 residues. The CDR3 nucleotides read TGTGCCAGCAGTGAATGGACCGGGACTAGCATGGGGGAGACCCAGTACTTC. It encodes CASSEWTGTSMGETQYF.

The sample holds a few counts of this clone. The CDR3 sequence is CASSQAGSLYGYTF. Here the CDR3 DNA reads TGTGCCAGCAGCCAAGCGGGGAGTCTATATGGCTACACCTTC. The chain uses TRBV14 and TRBJ1-2, with D hard to call. V was pared by 1 base and J by 5 bases, with 11 bases between. The length of the CDR3 is 14 residues. Per germline, CDR1 SGHDN and CDR2 FVKESK. Supplemented by reference TRBV14 and TRBJ1-2, the full variable domain reads EAGVTQFPSHSVIEKGQTVTLRCDPISGHDNLYWYRRVMGKEIKFLLHFVKESKQDESGMPNNRFLAERTGGTYSTLKVQPAELEDSGVYFCASSQAGSLYGYTFGSGTRLTVV.

This rearrangement joins TRBV9 to TRBJ1-4; D uncertain. The CDR3 runs to 15 residues. CDR1 is SGDLS, CDR2 YYNGEE, per germline. V lost 3 bases and J 0 bases, leaving 9 bases between the germline ends. CDR3 residues: CASSGRGATNEKLFF. CDR3 nucleotide sequence: TGTGCCAGCAGCGGACGAGGAGCAACTAATGAAAAACTGTTTTTT.

This clone occurred a few times. The V and J genes are TRBV28 and TRBJ1-3, with 7 bases matching TRBD1. The CDR3 extends over 16 amino acids. After removal of 3 bases from V and 1 base from J, the junction contained 6 bases not matched to a gene. Germline V gene data show CDR1 as MDHEN and CDR2 as SYDVKM. This CDR3 reads CASSFPLTGSGNTIYF. The DNA of the CDR3 is TGTGCCAGCAGTTTCCCACTGACAGGGTCTGGAAACACCATATATTTT.

V usage is TRBV23-1 and J usage is TRBJ2-5; TRBD2 agrees at 7 bases. The J call could be wrong; TRBJ2-7 is a better fit for the DNA end. TRBV23-1 is classed as an ORF, of uncertain function. The CDR3 extends over 17 amino acids. The CDR3 nucleotides are TGCGCCAGCAGTCACCGCGGAGGTAGCGGGCGCCACTACGAGCAGTACTTC. It encodes CASSHRGGSGRHYEQYF.

The DNA for the CDR3 is TGTGCCAGCAGCTTGAGTACTAGCGGGAGCAGCAGGGCCCAGTACTTC. Its protein is CASSLSTSGSSRAQYF. This rearrangement joins TRBV5-4 to TRBJ2-5; 11 bases are shared with TRBD2. The germline gives CDR1 SGHNT, CDR2 YYREEE (reference sequence). This CDR3 region has 16 residues. With 1 base clipped from V and 9 bases from J, the junction kept 11 bases outside the gene matches. Full variable domain (rest looked up from reference TRBV5-4 and TRBJ2-5): ETGVTQSPTHLIKTRGQQVTLRCSSQSGHNTVSWYQQALGQGPQFIFQYYREEENGRGNFPPRFSGLQFPNYSSELNVNALELDDSALYLCASSLSTSGSSRAQYFGPGTRLLVL.

The chain couples TRBV29-1 to TRBJ2-5; D is unresolved. Trimming removed 7 bases at V and 4 bases at J, with 13 bases between. This CDR3 is 12 amino acids long. Per germline, CDR1 SQVTM and CDR2 ANQGSEA. CDR3 amino acids: CSALRSGETQYF. The CDR3 coding sequence is TGCAGCGCCTTGAGATCTGGAGAGACCCAGTACTTC.

This clone occurred once. V and J are TRBV9 and TRBJ2-3; 7 positions match TRBD2. The germline CDR1 and CDR2 sequences are SGDLS and YYNGEE. This CDR3 is built from 16 residues. The J segment lost 2 bases and the V segment lost 4 bases, leaving 10 bases of the junction unmatched. The CDR3 DNA is TGTGCCAGCAGCCCCACGGCGGGAGATTACACAGATACGCAGTATTTT. Amino acid sequence: CASSPTAGDYTDTQYF. The full variable domain, completed using reference TRBV9 and TRBJ2-3, is DSGVTQTPKHLITATGQRVTLRCSPRSGDLSVYWYQQSLDQGLQFLIQYYNGEERAKGNILERFSAQQFPDLHSELNLSSLELGDSALYFCASSPTAGDYTDTQYFGPGTRLTVL.

The chain has TRBV5-1 and TRBJ2-7, with 7 bases fitting TRBD2. CDR1 is SGHRS, CDR2 YFSETQ, per germline. V trimming: 0 bases; J trimming: 1 base; junction bases outside the gene matches: 4. The CDR3 spans 15 residues. The CDR3 DNA follows: TGCGCCAGCAGCTTGGGGGACTACACATCCTACGAGCAGTACTTC. The encoded protein is CASSLGDYTSYEQYF. Looking up the rest from reference TRBV5-1 and TRBJ2-7 gives the full variable domain: KAGVTQTPRYLIKTRGQQVTLSCSPISGHRSVSWYQQTPGQGLQFLFEYFSETQRNKGNFPGRFSGRQFSNSRSEMNVSTLELGDSALYLCASSLGDYTSYEQYFGPGTRLTVT.

The chain uses TRBV27 and TRBJ2-2; possibly TRBD2 for D (6 bases). Germline values: CDR1 MNHEY, CDR2 SMNVEV (reference sequence). The CDR3 extends over 16 amino acids. V gave up 10 bases and J gave up 0 bases, with 18 bases separating them. CDR3 sequence (DNA): TGTGCCACCGGAGCCTTAGCGGTAACGAACACCGGGGAGCTGTTTTTT. The encoded protein is CATGALAVTNTGELFF.

The chain links TRBV6-4 to TRBJ1-1; 9 nucleotides agree with TRBD1. V lost 0 bases to trimming and J lost 6 bases; unmatched junction nucleotides: 5. The CDR3 length is 15 residues. Germline CDR1 is MRHNA and CDR2 is SNTAGT. CDR3 DNA: TGTGCCAGCAGTGACTCGAAGGACAGGGGTCCTGAAGCTTTCTTT. Its translation: CASSDSKDRGPEAFF.

This chain links TRBV7-9 with TRBJ2-7; 7 positions match TRBD1. The CDR3 extends over 15 amino acids. CDR1 is SEHNR and CDR2 is FQNEAQ in the germline V gene (reference sequence). The trim removed 5 bases at V and 3 bases at J, leaving 10 bases unmatched. The chain's CDR3 is CASSIPRDRYYEQYF. In nucleotides, the CDR3 is TGTGCCAGCAGCATCCCCCGGGACAGATACTACGAGCAGTACTTC. Looking up the rest from reference TRBV7-9 and TRBJ2-7 gives the full variable domain: DTGVSQNPRHKITKRGQNVTFRCDPISEHNRLYWYRQTLGQGPEFLTYFQNEAQLEKSRLLSDRFSAERPKGSFSTLEIQRTEQGDSAMYLCASSIPRDRYYEQYFGPGTRLTVT.

A remark on this clone: A junction boundary mismatches the germline segment, possibly from a read error. The chain is built from TRBV5-6 and TRBJ2-3, with D perhaps matching TRBD1 (6 bases). The CDR3 spans 14 residues. Germline V gene sequence: CDR1 SGHDT, CDR2 YYEEEE. The CDR3 region has the DNA TGTGCCACCAGCGGTACAGGGAGCCCAGATACGCAGTATTTT. This encodes CATSGTGSPDTQYF.

V gene TRBV6-5 combines with J gene TRBJ2-1; 7 nucleotides match TRBD1. CDR1 and CDR2 from the germline V gene are MNHEY and SVGAGI. V trimming: 7 bases; J trimming: 10 bases; junction bases outside the gene matches: 16. The CDR3 spans 15 residues. Written as DNA, the CDR3 is TGTGCCAGCACTCCGACAGGGTTCCCTTTCTCGGAGCAGTTCTTC. Translating gives CASTPTGFPFSEQFF.

This rearrangement joins TRBV4-3 to TRBJ1-4; possibly TRBD1 for D (5 bases). Deletions cut 4 bases from V and 6 bases from J, with 15 bases between. The CDR3 spans 15 residues. Germline loops: CDR1 LGHNA, CDR2 YSLEER. Written as DNA, the CDR3 is TGCGCCAGCAGCCGAGTCGGGACGGGGGATGAAAAACTGTTTTTT. It translates to CASSRVGTGDEKLFF.

The chain couples TRBV6-1 to TRBJ2-7, with 9 positions matching TRBD1. V trimming: 6 bases; J trimming: 3 bases; junction bases outside the gene matches: 6. This CDR3 has 14 residues. The germline V gene encodes CDR1 MNHNS and CDR2 SASEGT. In DNA form, the CDR3 reads TGTGCCAGCAGGGGGGACAGGGCCCTCTACGAGCAGTACTTC. Translating gives CASRGDRALYEQYF.

The chain employs TRBV7-8 and TRBJ2-7; D remains unclear. The ends were cut back, 3 bases at V and 7 bases at J, with 13 bases in the middle. CDR3 length equals 13 residues. The germline V gene has CDR1 SGHVS and CDR2 FQNEAQ. The CDR3 here is CASSFSFDTEQYF. The DNA of the CDR3 is TGTGCCAGCAGCTTCTCATTTGACACGGAGCAGTACTTC.

V gene TRBV6-1 combines with J gene TRBJ1-2; D is possibly TRBD1 (5 bases). The CDR3 sequence is 13 residues long. Looked up from germline, CDR1 is MNHNS and CDR2 is SASEGT. Trimming stripped 7 bases from V and 7 bases from J, with 16 bases between. CDR3 nucleotides: TGTGCCAGCACCAAGACAGAAGTCTTTGGCTACACCTTC. This codes for CASTKTEVFGYTF.

The J gene is TRBJ2-2, the V gene TRBV6-1, with D perhaps TRBD2 (5 bases). The CDR3 length is 16 residues. In germline, CDR1 is MNHNS, CDR2 SASEGT. V lost 1 base to trimming and J lost 6 bases, with 15 bases between them. The CDR3 loop is CASSEVVADGAGELFF. CDR3 coding DNA: TGTGCCAGCAGTGAAGTTGTGGCGGACGGGGCCGGGGAGCTGTTTTTT.

DNA of the CDR3: TGTGCCAGCAGCTCCAGGGGGTCCCCCTACAATGAGCAGTTCTTC. Translated: CASSSRGSPYNEQFF. The chain couples TRBV11-2 to TRBJ2-1; 7 nucleotides align to TRBD1. The junction had 5 bases not matched to a gene; V was cut back by 4 bases and J by 2 bases. CDR1 SGHAT and CDR2 FQNNGV come from the germline V gene. CDR3 length equals 15 residues.

The rearrangement joins TRBV6-5 to TRBJ2-7, with D maybe TRBD2 (5 bases). Germline V gives CDR1 MNHEY, CDR2 SVGAGI. The CDR3 spans 14 residues. V lost 5 bases and J lost 3, with 14 bases in between. For the CDR3, the DNA is TGTGCCAGCAGTCCCGGGGTACTGAGCTACGAGCAGTACTTC. It translates to CASSPGVLSYEQYF.

The CDR3 nucleotides read TGTGCCAGCGTCGGGGAGAGCTCCTACAATGAGCAGTTCTTC. This codes for CASVGESSYNEQFF. This sequence joins TRBV11-2 and TRBJ2-1; tentative D call: TRBD2 (5 bases). V lost 8 bases and J lost 0, with 11 bases in between. CDR1 and CDR2 from the germline V gene are SGHAT and FQNNGV. The CDR3 runs to 14 residues.

The chain couples TRBV7-6 to TRBJ2-7, with TRBD2 matching 7 bases. The CDR3 is 16 residues long. Germline V lookup: CDR1 SGHVS, CDR2 FNYEAQ. Trimming cost V 1 base and J 0 bases; bases outside gene matches: 6. The CDR3 loop reads CASSLGSGGGSYEQYF. The CDR3 DNA is TGTGCCAGCAGCTTAGGATCGGGCGGGGGCTCCTACGAGCAGTACTTC.

V and J are TRBV27 and TRBJ2-3; D not resolved. The V end lost 5 bases, the J end lost 0 bases, and 12 bases lay between the germline ends. Germline values: CDR1 MNHEY, CDR2 SMNVEV (reference sequence). CDR3 length: 15 residues. The CDR3 here is CASSPSPVSTDTQYF. The CDR3 DNA reads TGTGCCAGCAGTCCATCACCAGTTAGCACAGATACGCAGTATTTT.

This chain uses TRBV19 with TRBJ2-3, with a weak D call TRBD2 (5 bases). The CDR3 has 15 residues. Trimming stripped 5 bases from V and 8 bases from J, with 20 bases between. Germline CDR1 and CDR2: LNHDA and SQIVND (reference sequence). The CDR3 DNA follows: TGTGCCAGTAGTTTTGGACTCGCTTCCCCAGCTACGCAGTATTTT. It codes for CASSFGLASPATQYF. Filled out from reference TRBV19 and TRBJ2-3, the complete variable domain reads DGGITQSPKYLFRKEGQNVTLSCEQNLNHDAMYWYRQDPGQGLRLIYYSQIVNDFQKGDIAEGYSVSREKKESFPLTVTSAQKNPTAFYLCASSFGLASPATQYFGPGTRLTVL.

The chain has TRBV28 and TRBJ2-2; D is possibly TRBD1 (6 bases). Trimming took off 6 bases at V and 1 base at J, with 15 bases between the two ends. The CDR3 is 16 residues long. CDR1 is MDHEN and CDR2 is SYDVKM in the germline V gene. The CDR3 sequence: CASRPTQGLNTGELFF. In nucleotides, the CDR3 is TGTGCCAGCAGACCCACACAGGGATTGAACACCGGGGAGCTGTTTTTT.

The chain couples TRBV23-1 to TRBJ2-5; 7 bases map to TRBD1. Matching the DNA end better, TRBJ2-7 makes the J call doubtful. TRBV23-1 is sorted into the ORF group, with uncertain function. The CDR3 is 16 amino acids. CDR3 nucleotide sequence: TGCGCCAGCATCCCCCCTACAGGGGACCAAACCTACGAGCAGTACTTC. Translated, it gives CASIPPTGDQTYEQYF.

This chain links TRBV6-6 with TRBJ2-7; 7 positions match TRBD1. The CDR3 has 12 amino acids. Germline CDR1 is MNHNY and CDR2 is SVGAGI (reference sequence). V lost 8 bases and J lost 2; bases outside the gene matches: 3. In DNA form, the CDR3 reads TGTGCCAGCTGGACAGGTACCTACGAGCAGTACTTC. Translated, it gives CASWTGTYEQYF.